This TCR beta chain was sequenced during a study of T cell repertoires in cytomegalovirus infection. Across the study: From public TCR beta signatures came an indication of both CMV infection and matching HLA type. Notes on the study in general: Ex vivo responses were dominated by HLA-C-restricted CMV-specific TCR beta clonotypes.

CDR3 length: 17 residues. V trimming: 6 bases; J trimming: 0 bases; junction bases outside the gene matches: 13. Germline V gene sequence: CDR1 MDHEN, CDR2 SYDVKM. About this clonotype itself: What it binds is unknown.

TCRdb used MiXCR to reprocess the reads, holding one entry per CDR3 protein. Among roughly 34,000 distinct CDR3 sequences listed, about 48% were seen once. The input for sequencing was CD8+ T cells from cultured PBMCs, taken from culture after CMV antigen stimulation. The sequence was obtained from a human donor in good health (CMV status not recorded). Some clones in this sample may be carry-over from other donors' samples. J is TRBJ1-1 and V is TRBV28, with 7 bases lining up with TRBD1. CDR3 DNA: TGTGCCAGCAGCTCAGACAGGGAGGGATCGATGAACACTGAAGCTTTCTTT. Translation gives CASSSDREGSMNTEAFF.